This T cell receptor (beta chain) was retrieved from a study of CD4 T cells in relation to SARS-CoV-2 and coronaviruses. Study as a whole: PBMCs were cultured with antigen for approximately nine days before TCR beta sequencing.

Method: immunoSEQ multiplex PCR; TCRdb's copy keeps in-frame clones and lacks some. The table lists 20,000 to 25,000 clones, 65% to 70% of them singletons. With regard to this clone: Antigen: not known.

Broader study findings: The cross-reactivity analysis covered only spike protein, not other viral proteins.

Germline V lookup: CDR1 SNHLY, CDR2 FYNNEI. The CDR3 totals 14 residues. The J segment lost 5 bases and the V segment lost 6 bases, leaving 5 bases of the junction unmatched. Before the COVID-19 pandemic, during about 2011-2019, CD4+ T cells were taken from unexposed donors. After less than 11 days of culture, CD4+ T cells were isolated. This TCR was recovered from a human donor in good health. The chain recombines TRBV2 with TRBJ2-5; TRBD2 agrees at 11 bases. Specimen: CD4+ T cells from PBMCs, cultured in vitro. Here the CDR3 reads CASRRTSGGETQYF. CDR3 bases: TGTGCCAGCAGGAGAACTAGCGGGGGTGAGACCCAGTACTTC.